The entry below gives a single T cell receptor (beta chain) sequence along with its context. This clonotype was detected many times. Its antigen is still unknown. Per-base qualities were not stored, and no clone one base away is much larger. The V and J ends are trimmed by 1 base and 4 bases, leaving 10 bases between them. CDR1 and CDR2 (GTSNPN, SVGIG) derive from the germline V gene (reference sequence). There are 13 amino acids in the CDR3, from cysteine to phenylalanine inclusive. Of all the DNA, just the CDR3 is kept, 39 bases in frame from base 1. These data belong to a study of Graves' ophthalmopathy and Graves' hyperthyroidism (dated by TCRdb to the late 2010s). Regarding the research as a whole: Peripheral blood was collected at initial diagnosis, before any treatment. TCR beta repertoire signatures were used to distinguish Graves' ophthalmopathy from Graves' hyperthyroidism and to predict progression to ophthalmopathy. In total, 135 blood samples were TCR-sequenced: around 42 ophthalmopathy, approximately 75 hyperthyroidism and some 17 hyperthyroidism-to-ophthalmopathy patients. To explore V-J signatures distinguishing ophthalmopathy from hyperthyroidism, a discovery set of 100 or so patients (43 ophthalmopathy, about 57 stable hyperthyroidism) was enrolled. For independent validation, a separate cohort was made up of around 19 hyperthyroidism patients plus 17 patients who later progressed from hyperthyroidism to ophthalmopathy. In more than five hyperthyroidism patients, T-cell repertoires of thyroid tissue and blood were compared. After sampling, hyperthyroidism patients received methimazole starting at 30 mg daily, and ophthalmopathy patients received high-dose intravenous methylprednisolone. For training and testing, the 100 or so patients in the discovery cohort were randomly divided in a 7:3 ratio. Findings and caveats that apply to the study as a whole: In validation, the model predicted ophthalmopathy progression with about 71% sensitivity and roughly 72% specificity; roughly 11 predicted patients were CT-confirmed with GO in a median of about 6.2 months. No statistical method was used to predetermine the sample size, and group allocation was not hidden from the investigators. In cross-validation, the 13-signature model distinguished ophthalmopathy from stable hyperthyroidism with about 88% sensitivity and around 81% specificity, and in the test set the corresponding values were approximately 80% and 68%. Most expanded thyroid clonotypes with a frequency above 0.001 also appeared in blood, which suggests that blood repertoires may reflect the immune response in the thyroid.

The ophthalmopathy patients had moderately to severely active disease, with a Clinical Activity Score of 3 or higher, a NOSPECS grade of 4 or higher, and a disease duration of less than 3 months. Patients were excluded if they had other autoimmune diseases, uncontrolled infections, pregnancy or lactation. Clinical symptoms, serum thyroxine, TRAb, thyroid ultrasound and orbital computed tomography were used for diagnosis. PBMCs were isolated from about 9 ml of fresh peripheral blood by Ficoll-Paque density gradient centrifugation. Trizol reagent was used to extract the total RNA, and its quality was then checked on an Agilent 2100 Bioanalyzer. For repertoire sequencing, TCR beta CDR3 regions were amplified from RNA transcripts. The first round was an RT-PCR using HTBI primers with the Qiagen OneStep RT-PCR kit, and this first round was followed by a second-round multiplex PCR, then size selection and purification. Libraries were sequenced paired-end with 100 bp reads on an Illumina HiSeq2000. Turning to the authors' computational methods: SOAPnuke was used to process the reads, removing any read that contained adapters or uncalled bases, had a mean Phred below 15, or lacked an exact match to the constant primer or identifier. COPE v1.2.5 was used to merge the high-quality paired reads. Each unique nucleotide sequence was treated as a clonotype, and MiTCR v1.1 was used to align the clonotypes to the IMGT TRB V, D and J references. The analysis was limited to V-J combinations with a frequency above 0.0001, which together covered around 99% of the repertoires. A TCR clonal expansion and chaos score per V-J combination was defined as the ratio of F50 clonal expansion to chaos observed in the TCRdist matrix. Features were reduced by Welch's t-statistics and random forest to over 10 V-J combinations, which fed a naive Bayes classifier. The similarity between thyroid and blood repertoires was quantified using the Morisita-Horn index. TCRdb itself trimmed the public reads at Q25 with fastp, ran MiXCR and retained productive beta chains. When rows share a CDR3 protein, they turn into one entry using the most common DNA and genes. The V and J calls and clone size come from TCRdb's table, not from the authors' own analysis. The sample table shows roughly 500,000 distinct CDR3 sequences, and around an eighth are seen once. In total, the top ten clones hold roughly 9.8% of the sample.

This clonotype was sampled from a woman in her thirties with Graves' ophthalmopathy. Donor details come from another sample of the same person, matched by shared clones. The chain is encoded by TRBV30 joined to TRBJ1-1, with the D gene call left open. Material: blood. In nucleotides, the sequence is TGTGCCTGGAGTGAGGATATATCCACTGAAGCTTTCTTT. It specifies CAWSEDISTEAFF.